These 8 T cell receptor beta chains share one sample of origin, sequenced in a study of T cells in Graves' hyperthyroidism and ophthalmopathy. There were TCR beta CDR3 regions amplified from RNA transcripts. Researchers ran a first-round RT-PCR on the TCR CDR3 using the HTBI primer set. TCRdb analysed the multiplex PCR reads with MiXCR anew, one entry per CDR3 protein. Of a few hundred thousand distinct CDR3 sequences listed, around 15% are singletons. The sequenced sample consisted of blood. Source of these receptors: a woman in her thirties or forties with Graves' ophthalmopathy.

This chain uses TRBV7-2 with TRBJ2-2, with 7 bases that match TRBD1. J was trimmed by 4 bases and V by 2 bases; bases with no gene match: 4. CDR1 is SGHTA and CDR2 is FQGNSA in the germline V gene. The CDR3 has 15 residues. CDR3 nucleotides: TGTGCCAGCAGCTTAAAGGGGGCCAGCACCGGGGAGCTGTTTTTT. This encodes CASSLKGASTGELFF.

J is TRBJ1-2 and V is TRBV10-3, with D uncertain. V gave up 0 bases and J gave up 6 bases, with 14 bases separating them. Germline V gives CDR1 ENHRY, CDR2 SYGVKD. CDR3 size: 15 residues. CDR3 in amino acids: CAISESIWTGNGYTF. The DNA of the CDR3 is TGTGCCATCAGTGAGTCGATATGGACGGGGAATGGCTACACCTTC.

This clonotype has a handful of counts. The chain recombines TRBV10-3 with TRBJ2-5; 7 bases map to TRBD2. Germline-derived CDR1 and CDR2 are ENHRY and SYGVKD. This CDR3 is built from 14 residues. The V and J ends lost 6 bases and 4 bases, in that order; junction bases with no gene match: 8. CDR3 loop: CAIRGGGNRETQYF. As DNA, the CDR3 is TGTGCCATCAGGGGGGGGGGAAACCGAGAGACCCAGTACTTC.

This clonotype was counted ten times or more. The chain uses TRBV18 and TRBJ1-1; D gene ambiguous. This CDR3 comprises 13 residues. Germline V lookup: CDR1 KGHSH, CDR2 LQKENI. V was shortened by 4 bases and J by 0 bases, with 6 bases between the two germline ends. The CDR3 spells CASSRPLNTEAFF. CDR3 nucleotide sequence: TGTGCCAGCTCACGACCTTTGAACACTGAAGCTTTCTTT. Full variable domain (rest looked up from reference TRBV18 and TRBJ1-1): NAGVMQNPRHLVRRRGQEARLRCSPMKGHSHVYWYRQLPEEGLKFMVYLQKENIIDESGMPKERFSAEFPKEGPSILRIQQVVRGDSAAYFCASSRPLNTEAFFGQGTRLTVV.

This clonotype has ten or more counts. V usage is TRBV2 and J usage is TRBJ2-1; D is possibly TRBD2 (5 bases). The germline V and J ends were trimmed by 3 bases and 4 bases, with 10 bases remaining between them. Germline V gene data show CDR1 as SNHLY and CDR2 as FYNNEI. This CDR3 contains 14 residues. Written as DNA, the CDR3 is TGTGCCAGCAGTGAGGCAGCGGAGTACAATGAGCAGTTCTTC. Amino acids: CASSEAAEYNEQFF.

There are many counts of this clonotype. This chain links TRBV6-1 with TRBJ1-1; D gene ambiguous. Germline loops: CDR1 MNHNS, CDR2 SASEGT. This CDR3 is built from 13 residues. Trimming stripped 11 bases from V and 0 bases from J, with 13 bases between. The CDR3 DNA is TGTGCCGTGAGGTCACAGTTGAACACTGAAGCTTTCTTT. It translates to CAVRSQLNTEAFF.

The gene calls are TRBV30 and TRBJ2-1; D perhaps matches TRBD1 (6 bases). Trimming shortened V by 2 bases and J by 6 bases, and 17 bases separated the two germline ends. Looked up from germline, CDR1 is GTSNPN and CDR2 is SVGIG (reference sequence). The CDR3 covers 15 residues. The DNA for the CDR3 is TGTGCCTGGAGTAGGGGGTACCCTACCCCCAATGAGCAGTTCTTC. The encoded protein is CAWSRGYPTPNEQFF.

This clonotype appeared many times. The gene calls are TRBV30 and TRBJ2-7; D possibly uses TRBD1 or TRBD2 (6 bases each). The V gene lost 0 bases and the J gene lost 1 base, with 16 bases spanning the gap. The CDR3 has 16 residues. Germline CDR1 GTSNPN, CDR2 SVGIG (reference sequence). CDR3 residues: CAWSVDKGGRSYEQYF. Here the CDR3 DNA reads TGTGCCTGGAGTGTAGATAAGGGGGGCAGGTCCTACGAGCAGTACTTC.